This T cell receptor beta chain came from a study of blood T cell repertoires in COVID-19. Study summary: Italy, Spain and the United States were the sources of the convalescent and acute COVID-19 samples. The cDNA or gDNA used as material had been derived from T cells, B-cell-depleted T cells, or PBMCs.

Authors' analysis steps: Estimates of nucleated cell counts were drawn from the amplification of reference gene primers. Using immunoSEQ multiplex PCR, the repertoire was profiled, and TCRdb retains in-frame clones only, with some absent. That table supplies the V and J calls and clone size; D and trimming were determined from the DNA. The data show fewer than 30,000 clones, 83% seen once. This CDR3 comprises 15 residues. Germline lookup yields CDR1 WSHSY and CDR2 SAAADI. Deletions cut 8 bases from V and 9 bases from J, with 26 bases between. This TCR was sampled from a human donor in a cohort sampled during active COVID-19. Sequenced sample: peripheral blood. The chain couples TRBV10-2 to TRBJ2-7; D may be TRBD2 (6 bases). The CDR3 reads CASGQGIDWGTGQYF. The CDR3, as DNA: TGCGCCAGCGGGCAGGGCATCGACTGGGGGACTGGGCAGTACTTC.